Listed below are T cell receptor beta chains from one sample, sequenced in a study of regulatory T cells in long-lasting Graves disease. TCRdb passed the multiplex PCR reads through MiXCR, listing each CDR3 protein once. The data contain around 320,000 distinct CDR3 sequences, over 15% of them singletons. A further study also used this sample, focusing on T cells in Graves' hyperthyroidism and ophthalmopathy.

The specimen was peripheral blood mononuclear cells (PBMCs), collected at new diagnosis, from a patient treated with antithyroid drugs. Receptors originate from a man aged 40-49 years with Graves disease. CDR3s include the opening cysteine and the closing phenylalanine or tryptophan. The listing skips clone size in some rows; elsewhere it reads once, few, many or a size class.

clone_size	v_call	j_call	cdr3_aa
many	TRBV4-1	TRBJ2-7	CASSQDGGRSYEQYF
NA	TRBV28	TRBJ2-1	CASSPMAGGGEQFF
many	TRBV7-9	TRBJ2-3	CASSPREANTDTQYF
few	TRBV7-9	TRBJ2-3	CASSPSPLIDTQYF
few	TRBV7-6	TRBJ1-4	CASSLESGTATNEKLFF
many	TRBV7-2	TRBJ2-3	CASSLSGGAPQYF
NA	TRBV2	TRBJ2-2	CASSERQITGELFF
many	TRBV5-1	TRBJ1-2	CASSFDHNYGYTF
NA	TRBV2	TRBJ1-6	CASRATGNENSPLHF
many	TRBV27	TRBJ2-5	CASSPGTGGAETQYF
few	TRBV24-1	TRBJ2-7	CATSDLRGYYEQYF
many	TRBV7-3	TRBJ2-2	CASSLLQGWTGELFF
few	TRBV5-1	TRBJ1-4	CASAQGTGFEKLFF
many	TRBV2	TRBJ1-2	CANQGGAVSTF
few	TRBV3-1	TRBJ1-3	CASAGARGGNTIYF
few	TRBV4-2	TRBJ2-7	CASSQDWGELYEQYF
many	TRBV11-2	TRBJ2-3	CASSLDRGGTSTDTQYF
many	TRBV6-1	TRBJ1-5	CASSDQRGQPQHF
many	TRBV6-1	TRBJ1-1	CASSGRVGMNTEAFF
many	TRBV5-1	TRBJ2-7	CASSLVDENYEQYF
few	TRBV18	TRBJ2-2	CASSLGTGTDTGELFF
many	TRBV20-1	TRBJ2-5	CSAGDTYQETQYF
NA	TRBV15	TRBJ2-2	CATSRDFFGYTGELFF
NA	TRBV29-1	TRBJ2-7	CSARTGLTYEQYF
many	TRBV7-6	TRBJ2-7	CASSLGVGRSEQYF
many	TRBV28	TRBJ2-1	CASSSGGPSLPQFF
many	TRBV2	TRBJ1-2	CASSEGGGRNGYTF
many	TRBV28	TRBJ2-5	CASSLLPATETQYF
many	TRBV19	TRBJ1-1	CASSMWNPGRDTEAFF